The 32 T cell receptor beta chains listed next were all sequenced from one sample in a study of response to subunit inactivated influenza vaccine. Using its own MiXCR run on the RT-PCR reads, TCRdb lists one record per CDR3 protein. The table includes 530,000 or so distinct CDR3 sequences, roughly 12% detected once. The sequenced sample was PBMCs from blood, obtained on the day of vaccination. These receptors were taken from a man aged 50 or older who received an inactivated influenza vaccine.

This clonotype appeared a few times. CDR3 sequence (DNA): TGTGCCAGCAGCTTAGTGAACACAGATACGCAGTATTTT. It translates to CASSLVNTDTQYF. The rearrangement uses TRBV7-6 and TRBJ2-3; no firm D call. CDR1 and CDR2 from the germline V gene are SGHVS and FNYEAQ. CDR3 length: 13 residues. V was trimmed by 1 base and J by 2 bases, leaving 4 bases between them.

This clonotype was observed a handful of times. The V and J genes are TRBV12-3 or TRBV12-4 and TRBJ1-5; 11 bases line up with TRBD1. This CDR3 comprises 16 residues. V trimming: 3 bases; J trimming: 2 bases; junction bases outside the gene matches: 3. As DNA, the CDR3 is TGTGCCAGCAGTTTCGGACAGGGGGCAGGCAATCAGCCCCAGCATTTT. It encodes CASSFGQGAGNQPQHF.

V is TRBV7-9 and J is TRBJ2-7, with D hard to call. Deletions cut 4 bases from V and 1 base from J, with 11 bases between. The CDR3 runs to 14 residues. CDR1 and CDR2 from the germline V gene are SEHNR and FQNEAQ (reference sequence). The CDR3 loop is CASSSDTRSYEQYF. CDR3 nucleotide sequence: TGTGCCAGCAGCTCCGACACCCGATCCTACGAGCAGTACTTC.

The chain has TRBV5-1 and TRBJ2-1; D may correspond to TRBD1 or TRBD2 (5 bases each). Germline values: CDR1 SGHRS, CDR2 YFSETQ. This CDR3 is 16 amino acids long. The V end lost 3 bases, the J end lost 7 bases, and 20 bases lay between the germline ends. CDR3 residues: CASSSGLPTSGNEQFF. The CDR3 DNA sequence: TGCGCCAGCAGCTCCGGACTGCCCACCTCAGGGAATGAGCAGTTCTTC.

This clonotype was counted between two and nine times. The chain is built from TRBV21-1 and TRBJ2-2; the D call TRBD1 from the table was never checked on the DNA. TRBV21-1 is deemed a pseudogene. The CDR3 has 18 residues. The CDR3 region is CASSKDGGDGDAGGELFF. The CDR3 DNA follows: TGTGCCAGCAGCAAAGATGGCGGGGATGGGGACGCTGGCGGGGAGCTGTTTTTT.

The chain couples TRBV2 to TRBJ2-7; 8 nucleotides agree with TRBD1. The germline CDR1 and CDR2 sequences are SNHLY and FYNNEI. This CDR3 has 14 amino acids. The ends lost 7 bases at V and 0 bases at J; junction bases unmatched: 5. The DNA of the CDR3 is TGTGCCAGCACTAGAGGACAGGGCTCCTACGAGCAGTACTTC. Protein: CASTRGQGSYEQYF.

The rearrangement uses TRBV29-1 and TRBJ1-2; maybe TRBD1 (5 bases). Germline V lookup: CDR1 SQVTM, CDR2 ANQGSEA. The CDR3 contains 13 residues. Trimming took off 0 bases at V and 4 bases at J, with 9 bases between the two ends. CDR3 nucleotides: TGCAGCGTTGAAGAAGGAGGGACCTATGGCTACACCTTC. Translated: CSVEEGGTYGYTF.

The sample holds a few counts of this clonotype. The rearrangement links TRBV5-6 to TRBJ1-2, with a possible D match to TRBD1 (5 bases). CDR1 is SGHDT, CDR2 YYEEEE, per germline. The CDR3 extends over 14 amino acids. The V end lost 0 bases, the J end lost 4 bases, and 10 bases lay between the germline ends. The CDR3 is CASSLGQKAYGYTF. The CDR3 coding sequence is TGTGCCAGCAGCTTGGGACAGAAGGCCTATGGCTACACCTTC.

This clonotype was observed a few times. V gene TRBV28 combines with J gene TRBJ2-1, with D possibly matching TRBD1 (6 bases). Germline CDR1 is MDHEN and CDR2 is SYDVKM. Trimming removed 3 bases at V and 1 base at J, with 16 bases between. This CDR3 has 17 residues. The DNA for the CDR3 is TGTGCCAGCAGTTTTGGAAACAGGGCCCAATCCTACAATGAGCAGTTCTTC. Translating gives CASSFGNRAQSYNEQFF.

J is TRBJ1-1 and V is TRBV12-3 or TRBV12-4; D gene unclear. Trimming cost V 6 bases and J 3 bases, with 8 bases left between them. The CDR3 loop spans 12 amino acids. For the CDR3, the DNA is TGTGCCAGCAGAACACCCTACACTGAAGCTTTCTTT. As protein: CASRTPYTEAFF.

Ten or more counts support this clonotype. The rearrangement uses TRBV12-3 or TRBV12-4 and TRBJ1-6; 11 positions agree with TRBD1. V gave up 6 bases and J gave up 8 bases; unmatched junction bases: 3. This CDR3 is 14 amino acids long. The CDR3, as DNA: TGTGCCAGCAGCGGGACAGGGGGACATTCACCCCTCCACTTT. It yields the protein CASSGTGGHSPLHF.

The chain recombines TRBV6-1 with TRBJ1-1; D gene uncertain. Germline lookup yields CDR1 MNHNS and CDR2 SASEGT. With 6 bases removed from V and 1 base from J, the gap between germline ends came to 18 bases. The CDR3 extends over 16 amino acids. CDR3 in DNA: TGTGCCAGCAGCCTTGGTGGCAGCCTTAGGAACACTGAAGCTTTCTTT. Translating gives CASSLGGSLRNTEAFF.

The table lists this clonotype with many counts. The chain recombines TRBV20-1 with TRBJ1-5; TRBD1 is a possible D gene (6 bases). V lost 2 bases and J 4 bases, leaving 12 bases between the germline ends. Germline CDR1 DFQATT, CDR2 SNEGSKA (reference sequence). This CDR3 spans 14 amino acids. CDR3: CSARMGGANQPQHF. The DNA for the CDR3 is TGCAGTGCTAGAATGGGGGGGGCTAATCAGCCCCAGCATTTT.

This clonotype has a handful of counts. This sequence joins TRBV5-1 and TRBJ2-5, with D perhaps TRBD1 (7 bases). This CDR3 has 13 residues. The germline V gene encodes CDR1 SGHRS and CDR2 YFSETQ. V gave up 6 bases and J gave up 4 bases, with 13 bases separating them. CDR3 sequence: CASIPGGGETQYF. The CDR3 bases are TGCGCCAGCATCCCAGGGGGAGGAGAGACCCAGTACTTC.

This clonotype was seen a few times. CDR3 sequence (DNA): TGTGCCAGCAGCGGACAGTTGTCGAATCAGCCCCAGCATTTT. Amino acid sequence: CASSGQLSNQPQHF. V gene TRBV25-1 combines with J gene TRBJ1-5; D is possibly TRBD1 (6 bases). CDR1 and CDR2 from the germline V gene are MGHDK and SYGVNS. The length of the CDR3 is 14 residues. The ends were cut back, 6 bases at V and 4 bases at J, with 13 bases in the middle.

This clonotype was observed a handful of times. The germline gene is not matched at one end of the junction; a read error may be the cause. V and J are TRBV29-1 and TRBJ2-1; 8 bases are shared with TRBD2. Germline loops: CDR1 SQVTM, CDR2 ANQGSEA. The CDR3 extends over 10 amino acids. CDR3 amino acids: CSVPGGGLVF. In DNA form, the CDR3 reads TGCAGCGTCCCTGGCGGGGGGCTGGTCTTC.

J is TRBJ1-1 and V is TRBV7-8; 7 bases fit TRBD1. Germline-derived CDR1 and CDR2 are SGHVS and FQNEAQ. The CDR3 is made up of 16 amino acids. J gave up 0 bases and V 5 bases, and 9 bases lay outside the gene matches. The CDR3 protein is CASSTGTVLMNTEAFF. Here the CDR3 DNA reads TGTGCCAGCAGCACGGGGACAGTTCTTATGAACACTGAAGCTTTCTTT.

The V call is TRBV6-2 or TRBV6-3, the J call TRBJ2-6; D ambiguous. Deletions cut 7 bases from V and 1 base from J, with 8 bases between. Germline lookup yields CDR1 MNHEY and CDR2 SVGEGT. The CDR3 is 14 residues long. The CDR3 DNA reads TGTGCCAGCAAGGCCAAATCTGGGGCCAACGTCCTGACTTTC. Translation gives CASKAKSGANVLTF.

This clonotype has a handful of counts. This chain joins TRBV7-2 and TRBJ2-1; TRBD1 is a possible D gene (6 bases). Deletions cut 8 bases from V and 7 bases from J, with 21 bases between. The germline V gene has CDR1 SGHTA and CDR2 FQGNSA. This CDR3 spans 15 amino acids. This CDR3 reads CASGLGALYQNEQFF. CDR3 in DNA: TGTGCCAGCGGCCTGGGGGCCCTATACCAGAATGAGCAGTTCTTC.

V is TRBV29-1 and J is TRBJ2-1; 8 bases line up with TRBD2. Losses at the gene ends were 5 bases for V and 10 bases for J; bases not matched to a gene: 4. This CDR3 comprises 11 residues. CDR1 SQVTM and CDR2 ANQGSEA come from the germline V gene. CDR3: CSVSRGAEQFF. CDR3 DNA: TGCAGCGTTTCGCGGGGGGCCGAGCAGTTCTTC.

This clonotype appeared many times. CDR3 protein: CASSSGLYPYEQYF. CDR3 in DNA: TGTGCCAGCTCATCGGGCCTATACCCCTACGAGCAGTACTTC. V is TRBV18 and J is TRBJ2-7; no clear D gene. Germline loops: CDR1 KGHSH, CDR2 LQKENI. Trimming took off 5 bases at V and 2 bases at J, with 13 bases between the two ends. The CDR3 loop spans 14 amino acids.

The table lists this clonotype with many counts. The rearrangement links TRBV7-2 to TRBJ2-2; 7 bases line up with TRBD1. Germline loops: CDR1 SGHTA, CDR2 FQGNSA. The CDR3 sequence is 15 residues long. The trim removed 5 bases at V and 3 bases at J, leaving 6 bases unmatched. The CDR3, as DNA: TGTGCCAGCAGCCCGGGACAGCTTTACACCGGGGAGCTGTTTTTT. Translating it yields CASSPGQLYTGELFF.

The sample holds a few counts of this clonotype. The chain uses TRBV6-5 and TRBJ2-6; D remains ambiguous. Germline V lookup: CDR1 MNHEY, CDR2 SVGAGI. There are 17 residues in the CDR3. Trimming removed 1 base from V and 4 bases from J, with 14 bases in between. The CDR3 DNA reads TGTGCCAGCAGTTACTTGGGAAATAATCGGGGGGCCAACGTCCTGACTTTC. It translates to CASSYLGNNRGANVLTF.

This clonotype was found a few times. The chain recombines TRBV20-1 with TRBJ1-5, with a possible D match to TRBD1 (5 bases). This CDR3 comprises 13 residues. Trimming took 4 bases from V and 9 from J, leaving 16 bases between them. The V gene's germline CDR1 is DFQATT and CDR2 SNEGSKA (reference sequence). The DNA for the CDR3 is TGCAGTGCTACACCGGCAGGGTCTACGCCCCAGCATTTT. It codes for CSATPAGSTPQHF.

This clonotype was seen a few times. This CDR3 is CAISEVASGGYTF. Written as DNA, the CDR3 is TGTGCCATCAGTGAGGTGGCCTCGGGGGGCTACACCTTC. This rearrangement joins TRBV10-3 to TRBJ1-2; D is unclear. V was shortened by 2 bases and J by 8 bases, with 12 bases between the two germline ends. The CDR3 contains 13 residues. The germline CDR1 and CDR2 sequences are ENHRY and SYGVKD.

This clonotype was found many times. The chain is built from TRBV12-3 or TRBV12-4 and TRBJ2-7; D unresolved. The length of the CDR3 is 12 residues. Trimming took 9 bases from V and 4 from J, leaving 13 bases between them. The CDR3 loop reads CASGLLGYEQYF. The DNA of the CDR3 is TGTGCCAGTGGTCTTCTTGGGTACGAGCAGTACTTC.

This clonotype has more than one count but fewer than ten. CDR3 residues: CASSFHSYNEQFF. The CDR3 DNA reads as TGTGCCAGCAGCTTTCACAGCTACAATGAGCAGTTCTTC. The V and J genes are TRBV7-2 and TRBJ2-1; D uncertain. The CDR3 consists of 13 residues. In germline, CDR1 is SGHTA, CDR2 FQGNSA. Trimming shortened V by 3 bases and J by 3 bases, and 6 bases separated the two germline ends.

Only a few counts were recorded for this clonotype. The chain recombines TRBV20-1 with TRBJ2-7; 11 bases are shared with TRBD2. Germline V lookup: CDR1 DFQATT, CDR2 SNEGSKA (reference sequence). This CDR3 region has 15 residues. The V and J ends lost 2 bases and 3 bases, in that order; junction bases with no gene match: 6. CDR3 DNA: TGCAGTGCTAGAATATTAGCGGGAGGGGGCTACGAGCAGTACTTC. Protein sequence: CSARILAGGGYEQYF.

The chain employs TRBV28 and TRBJ2-3; D unresolved. The CDR3 sequence is 15 residues long. Germline V gene lookup returns CDR1 MDHEN and CDR2 SYDVKM. Trimming removed 2 bases at V and 2 bases at J, with 11 bases between. The CDR3, as DNA: TGTGCCAGCAGTTTAGGCATGCCCTACACAGATACGCAGTATTTT. This codes for CASSLGMPYTDTQYF.

In this sample, this clonotype turned up many times. The V call is TRBV4-1, the J call TRBJ1-5, with 8 nucleotides matching TRBD1. The V gene end was trimmed by 3 bases and the J gene end by 7 bases; junction bases not matched to a gene: 8. The length of the CDR3 is 15 residues. From germline, CDR1 is MGHRA and CDR2 YSYEKL. CDR3 sequence (DNA): TGCGCCAGCAGCCAGGAGTCAGGGGGCTGGCAGCCCCAGCATTTT. It is translated as CASSQESGGWQPQHF.

This clonotype occurred a few times. The chain uses TRBV6-2 or TRBV6-3 and TRBJ2-6; D perhaps matches TRBD1 (5 bases). The V gene lost 2 bases and the J gene lost 0 bases, with 11 bases spanning the gap. CDR1 and CDR2 (germline): MNHEY, SVGEGT. This CDR3 has 17 residues. The CDR3: CASSYRGFPSGANVLTF. CDR3 coding DNA: TGTGCCAGCAGTTACAGGGGTTTCCCCTCTGGGGCCAACGTCCTGACTTTC.

This clonotype was seen many times. The chain employs TRBV6-1 and TRBJ1-1; D call uncertain. The CDR3 spans 13 residues. Between the trimmed V and J ends, which lost 3 bases and 4 bases, there was a span of 9 bases. Looked up from germline, CDR1 is MNHNS and CDR2 is SASEGT. The CDR3 DNA sequence: TGTGCCAGCAGTGAGGTACAAAGCACTGAAGCTTTCTTT. Its translation is CASSEVQSTEAFF.